This T cell receptor beta chain is from a study of blood T cell repertoires in COVID-19 (dated by TCRdb to the early 2020s). A note on the overall study: The collaborator samples originated in the United States, Italy and Spain and spanned the acute and convalescent phases of COVID-19. A freely available public database, intended as a resource for researchers studying the immune response to SARS-CoV-2, is where the repertoires were released. Subjects who had been exposed to COVID-19, were actively infected with it, or had recovered from it provided the deeply sampled blood TCRbeta repertoires that made up the dataset. The sample metadata nearly always contained a de-identified subject ID, COVID-19 status, age in years and sex. The material from the prospective study consisted of cDNA or gDNA derived from T cells, B-cell-depleted T cells, or PBMCs. The samples were drawn from the first 160 participants of the ongoing ImmuneRACE study and from 1,254 subjects provided by 6 global collaborators. Where HLA class I and class II types were available, the types were taken from metadata supplied by the sample provider, not from assay-based typing. Study-wide conclusions, independent of this receptor: The amount of clinical and demographic metadata varied by source and participant and was provided uncurated.

A remark on this clone: Which antigen it targets is not known. Per-base quality was not reported, and no clone a single base away is much larger than it.

From its cysteine to its phenylalanine, the CDR3 spans 15 amino acids. Only the CDR3 DNA stays, 45 bases, in frame from base 1. V sheds 0 bases and J sheds 2 bases, leaving 11 bases between their ends. As encoded in the germline V gene (reference sequence), CDR1 is SGHKS while CDR2 is YYEKEE. TCRbeta CDR3 regions were amplified from genomic DNA using the immunoSEQ Assay, a bias-controlled multiplex PCR. Turning to the authors' computational methods: Nucleated cell counts per sample were estimated from amplification of reference gene primers within the assay. Sequence reads were collapsed and filtered to measure the absolute abundance of every unique TCRbeta CDR3 rearrangement. For each sample, productive Simpson clonality was calculated by taking the square root of Simpson's diversity index across productive rearrangements. TCRdb's version of the immuneACCESS table is confined to in-frame rearrangements and falls short of the full clone set. An unresolved V gene accounts for under half of the shortfall where checked; the remainder is of unknown origin. V and J calls and clone size are as listed in that table; D and trimming were resolved from the DNA. The sample data list hundreds of thousands of clones, and 70% to 90% of these were observed just once. The ten most abundant clones make up under 3% of the sample.

Each collaborating institution followed its own protocols to collect whole blood in K2EDTA tubes. Collaborator samples were shipped for TCRbeta analysis as frozen whole blood, isolated PBMCs, or DNA extracted from either sample type. This TCR was sampled from a human donor in a cohort sampled during active COVID-19. Sequenced input: peripheral blood. The chain is assembled from TRBV5-5 and TRBJ1-2; the D gene is possibly TRBD1, with 5 bases matching. The sequenced DNA: TGTGCCAGCAGCTTGGCCGGCAGGGCGAACTATGGCTACACCTTC. Protein translation: CASSLAGRANYGYTF.